These T cell receptor beta chains were read from a single sample in a study of OX40 agonist ivuxolimab in advanced cancers. Sequenced by immunoSEQ multiplex PCR; TCRdb stores in-frame clones only, minus some. The sample holds under 65,000 clones; around 84% are singletons and the top ten take roughly 22%. The specimen was CD4+ or CD8+ T cells sorted from blood, collected in a trial of the OX40 agonist ivuxolimab. The receptors stem from an adult with an advanced solid tumor such as melanoma, head and neck, liver or kidney cancer. Each CDR3 is given with its conserved first and last residue. A D gene is named only where the DNA matches it firmly. Not all rows give a size; the values are once, few, many and, for expanded clones, a class.

V: TRBV7-9; size: -; J: TRBJ1-2; D: -; length: 11; DNA: TGTGCCAGCAGCTTGGGGCAGGAGGACACCTTC; CDR3: CASSLGQEDTF
V: TRBV7-2; size: -; J: TRBJ2-5; D: TRBD1; length: 19; DNA: TGTGCCAGCAGCGCTCCGGGACAGGGGGCGCGTAGTATACAAGAGACCCAGTACTTC; CDR3: CASSAPGQGARSIQETQYF
V: TRBV9; size: -; J: TRBJ2-3; D: -; length: 14; DNA: TGTGCCAGCAGCGTAGAGGAGGGGTTGGGTACGCAGTATTTT; CDR3: CASSVEEGLGTQYF
V: TRBV20-1; size: -; J: TRBJ2-3; D: TRBD2; length: 11; DNA: TGCAGTGCTCTTAGCGGGGATACGCAGTATTTT; CDR3: CSALSGDTQYF
V: TRBV5-5; size: -; J: TRBJ1-2; D: -; length: 13; DNA: TGTGCCAGCAGCTTGGGGTTCGTTGATGGCTACACCTTC; CDR3: CASSLGFVDGYTF
V: TRBV6-5; size: -; J: TRBJ2-1; D: -; length: 10; DNA: TGTGCCACTTACGCGGGTGAGCAGTTCTTC; CDR3: CATYAGEQFF
V: TRBV6-5; size: -; J: TRBJ1-1; D: -; length: 11; DNA: TGTGCCATAGGGCAGGGAGAACAAGCTTTCTTT; CDR3: CAIGQGEQAFF
V: TRBV4-1; size: -; J: TRBJ1-2; D: -; length: 16; DNA: TGCGCCAGCAGCCCTCCCTTGGACAGAAGCACCTATGGCTACACCTTC; CDR3: CASSPPLDRSTYGYTF
V: TRBV21-1; size: -; J: TRBJ1-4; D: -; length: 16; DNA: TGTGCCAGCAGCAAAGTGGACAGGCCCTCTAATGAAAAACTGTTTTTT; CDR3: CASSKVDRPSNEKLFF
V: TRBV11-2; size: -; J: TRBJ1-5; D: -; length: 13; DNA: TGTGCCAGCAGCTTAGGGATGGGACAGCCCCAGCATTTT; CDR3: CASSLGMGQPQHF
V: TRBV6-5; size: -; J: TRBJ2-2; D: -; length: 15; DNA: TGTGCCAGCAGTTACTATCAGGGAGACACCGGGGAGCTGTTTTTT; CDR3: CASSYYQGDTGELFF
V: TRBV2; size: -; J: TRBJ1-3; D: -; length: 12; DNA: TGTGCCAGTGTGCTAGCTGGAAACACCATATATTTT; CDR3: CASVLAGNTIYF
V: TRBV6-5; size: -; J: TRBJ2-3; D: TRBD1; length: 15; DNA: TGTGCCAGCAGCCGGCCCATGACAGGGACAGATACGCAGTATTTT; CDR3: CASSRPMTGTDTQYF
V: TRBV2; size: few; J: TRBJ1-1; D: TRBD1; length: 14; DNA: TGTGCCAGCAGGGACAGGGGCCCGAACACTGAAGCTTTCTTT; CDR3: CASRDRGPNTEAFF
V: TRBV9; size: -; J: TRBJ2-3; D: TRBD2; length: 13; DNA: TGTGCCAGCAGCGGGACTAGTGGAGTGACGCAGTATTTT; CDR3: CASSGTSGVTQYF
V: TRBV28; size: -; J: TRBJ2-5; D: -; length: 14; DNA: TGTGCCAGCAGCCTGGAGGGGGCGCGGGAGACCCAGTACTTC; CDR3: CASSLEGARETQYF
V: TRBV11-2; size: -; J: TRBJ2-1; D: TRBD1; length: 17; DNA: TGTGCCAGCAGCTTAGGGAGGGGGACAGGGGAGCGAAATGAGCAGTTCTTC; CDR3: CASSLGRGTGERNEQFF
V: TRBV4-3; size: -; J: TRBJ2-7; D: -; length: 14; DNA: TGCGCCAGCAGCCCGTACCGGGGGTGGTACGAGCAGTACTTC; CDR3: CASSPYRGWYEQYF
V: TRBV19; size: -; J: TRBJ1-1; D: -; length: 12; DNA: TGTGCCAGTAGTATAGGAGGGCCCGAAGCTTTCTTT; CDR3: CASSIGGPEAFF
V: TRBV4-1; size: -; J: TRBJ2-7; D: -; length: 15; DNA: TGCGCCAGCAGCCAGAATCGGGGCACCTCCTACGAGCAGTACTTC; CDR3: CASSQNRGTSYEQYF
V: TRBV28; size: -; J: TRBJ1-1; D: TRBD1; length: 13; DNA: TGTGCCAGCGGGCGACAGGGGCGCTCTGAAGCTTTCTTT; CDR3: CASGRQGRSEAFF
V: TRBV5-4; size: -; J: TRBJ1-2; D: -; length: 12; DNA: TGTGCCAGCAGCTTGGGTTTTGGGGGCTACACCTTC; CDR3: CASSLGFGGYTF
V: TRBV29-1; size: few; J: TRBJ1-4; D: TRBD1; length: 13; DNA: TGCAGCGTTGGCCGGGACAGATCTGAAAAACTGTTTTTT; CDR3: CSVGRDRSEKLFF
V: TRBV4-1; size: -; J: TRBJ1-2; D: TRBD1; length: 18; DNA: TGCGCCAGCAGTCACGTCCCGGGACAGGGGAAGGGTAACTATGGCTACACCTTC; CDR3: CASSHVPGQGKGNYGYTF